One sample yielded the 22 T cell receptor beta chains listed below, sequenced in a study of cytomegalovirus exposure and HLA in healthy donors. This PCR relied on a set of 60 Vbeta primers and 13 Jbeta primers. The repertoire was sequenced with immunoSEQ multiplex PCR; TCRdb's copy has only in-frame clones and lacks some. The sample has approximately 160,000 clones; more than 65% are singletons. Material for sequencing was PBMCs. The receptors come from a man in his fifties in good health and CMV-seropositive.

CDR3 in DNA: TGTGCCAGCAGTCCAACCCGGAATGAGCAGTTCTTC. This translates into CASSPTRNEQFF. The rearrangement joins TRBV11-2 to TRBJ2-1; D gene unclear. The V gene's germline CDR1 is SGHAT and CDR2 FQNNGV. Trimming left V 6 bases short and J 7 bases short, with 10 bases between. The CDR3 has 12 residues. Combining the CDR3 with reference TRBV11-2 and TRBJ2-1 gives the whole variable domain EAGVAQSPRYKIIEKRQSVAFWCNPISGHATLYWYQQILGQGPKLLIQFQNNGVVDDSQLPKDRFSAERLKGVDSTLKIQPAKLEDSAVYLCASSPTRNEQFFGPGTRLTVL.

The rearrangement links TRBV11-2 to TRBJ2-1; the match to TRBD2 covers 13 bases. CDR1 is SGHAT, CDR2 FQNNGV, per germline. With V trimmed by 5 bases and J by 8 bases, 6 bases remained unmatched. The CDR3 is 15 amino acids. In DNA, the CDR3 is TGTGCCAGCAGCCCTACTAGCGGGGGGGCCGATGAGCAGTTCTTC. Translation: CASSPTSGGADEQFF.

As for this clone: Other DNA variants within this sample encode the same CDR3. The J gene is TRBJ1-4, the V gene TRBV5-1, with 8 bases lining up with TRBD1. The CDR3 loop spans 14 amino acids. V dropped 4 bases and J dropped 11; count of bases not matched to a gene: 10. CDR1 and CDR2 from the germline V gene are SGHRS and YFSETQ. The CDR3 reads CASSLGQGGEKLFF. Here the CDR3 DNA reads TGCGCCAGCAGCCTCGGACAGGGAGGAGAGAAACTGTTTTTT.

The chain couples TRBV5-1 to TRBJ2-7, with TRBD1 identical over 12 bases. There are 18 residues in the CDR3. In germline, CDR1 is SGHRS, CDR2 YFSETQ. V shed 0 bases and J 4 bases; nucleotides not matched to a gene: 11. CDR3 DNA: TGCGCCAGCAGCTTGGGGGACAGGGGGCGGGTTAGGCCGTACGAGCAGTACTTC. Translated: CASSLGDRGRVRPYEQYF.

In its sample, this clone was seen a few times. This CDR3 is CASRLDTSDNEQFF. As DNA, the CDR3 is TGTGCCAGCAGGTTGGACACTTCGGACAATGAGCAGTTCTTC. This chain uses TRBV2 with TRBJ2-1; a weak D match, TRBD1 (5 bases). This CDR3 comprises 14 residues. Germline CDR1 and CDR2: SNHLY and FYNNEI. Deletions cut 6 bases from V and 5 bases from J, with 14 bases between.

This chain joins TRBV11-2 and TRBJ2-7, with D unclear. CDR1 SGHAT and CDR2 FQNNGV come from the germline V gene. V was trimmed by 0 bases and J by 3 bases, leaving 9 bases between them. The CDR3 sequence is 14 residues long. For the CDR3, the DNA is TGTGCCAGCAGCTTAGACAGAAGTAACTACGAGCAGTACTTC. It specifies CASSLDRSNYEQYF.

The CDR3 spells CASSRSSGQPQTNYGYTF. Written as DNA, the CDR3 is TGCGCCAGCAGCCGAAGTTCAGGACAGCCGCAGACTAACTATGGCTACACCTTC. The chain employs TRBV4-1 and TRBJ1-2; perhaps TRBD1 as D (6 bases). V was trimmed by 4 bases and J by 0 bases, leaving 21 bases between them. Germline CDR1 and CDR2: MGHRA and YSYEKL. This CDR3 has 18 residues.

As DNA, the CDR3 is TGCGCCAGCAGCTGGGCGGGGATGTCGGAGCGGGGTAATGAGCAGTTCTTC. Amino acid sequence: CASSWAGMSERGNEQFF. V gene TRBV5-1 combines with J gene TRBJ2-1; 7 bases align to TRBD2. The length of the CDR3 is 17 residues. Germline V gene sequence: CDR1 SGHRS, CDR2 YFSETQ. With V trimmed by 3 bases and J by 7 bases, 16 bases remained unmatched.

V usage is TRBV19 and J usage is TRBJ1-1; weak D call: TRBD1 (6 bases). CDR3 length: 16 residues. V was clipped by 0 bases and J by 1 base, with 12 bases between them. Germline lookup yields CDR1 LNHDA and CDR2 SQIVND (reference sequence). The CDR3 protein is CASSIDRTARNTEAFF. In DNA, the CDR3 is TGTGCCAGTAGTATAGACCGGACAGCAAGGAACACTGAAGCTTTCTTT.

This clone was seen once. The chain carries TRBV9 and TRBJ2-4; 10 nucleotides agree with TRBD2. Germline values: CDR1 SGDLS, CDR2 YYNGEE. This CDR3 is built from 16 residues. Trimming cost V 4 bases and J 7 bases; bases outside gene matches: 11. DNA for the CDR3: TGTGCCAGCAGCCAACGGGCTAGCGGGGGAGAGAACATTCAGTACTTC. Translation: CASSQRASGGENIQYF.

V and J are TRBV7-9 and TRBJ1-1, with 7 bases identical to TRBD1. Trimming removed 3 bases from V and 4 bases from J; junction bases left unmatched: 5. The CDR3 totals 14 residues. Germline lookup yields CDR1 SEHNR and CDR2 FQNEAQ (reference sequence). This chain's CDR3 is CASSFPGGGTEAFF. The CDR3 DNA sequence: TGTGCCAGCAGCTTTCCAGGGGGAGGCACTGAAGCTTTCTTT.

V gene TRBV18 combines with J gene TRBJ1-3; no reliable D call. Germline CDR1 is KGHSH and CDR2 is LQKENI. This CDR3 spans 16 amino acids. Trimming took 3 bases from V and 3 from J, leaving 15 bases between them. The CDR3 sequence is CASSPRSAIGGNTIYF. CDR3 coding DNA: TGTGCCAGCTCACCGAGGAGCGCGATTGGTGGAAACACCATATATTTT.

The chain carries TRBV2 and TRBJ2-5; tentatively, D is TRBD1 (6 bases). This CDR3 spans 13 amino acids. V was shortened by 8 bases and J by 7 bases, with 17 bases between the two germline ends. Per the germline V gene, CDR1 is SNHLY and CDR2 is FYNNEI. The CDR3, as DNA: TGTGCCAGCGCGAGGGGGTCTGAGGGGACCCAGTACTTC. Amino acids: CASARGSEGTQYF. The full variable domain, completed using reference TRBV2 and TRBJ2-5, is EPEVTQTPSHQVTQMGQEVILRCVPISNHLYFYWYRQILGQKVEFLVSFYNNEISEKSEIFDDQFSVERPDGSNFTLKIRSTKLEDSAMYFCASARGSEGTQYFGPGTRLLVL.

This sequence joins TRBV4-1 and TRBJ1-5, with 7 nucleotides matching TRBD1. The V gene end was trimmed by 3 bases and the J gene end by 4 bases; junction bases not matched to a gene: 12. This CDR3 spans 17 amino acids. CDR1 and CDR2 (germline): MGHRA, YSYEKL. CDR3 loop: CASSQSRPGQLNQPQHF. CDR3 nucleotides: TGCGCCAGCAGCCAGTCTAGACCGGGACAGCTAAATCAGCCCCAGCATTTT.

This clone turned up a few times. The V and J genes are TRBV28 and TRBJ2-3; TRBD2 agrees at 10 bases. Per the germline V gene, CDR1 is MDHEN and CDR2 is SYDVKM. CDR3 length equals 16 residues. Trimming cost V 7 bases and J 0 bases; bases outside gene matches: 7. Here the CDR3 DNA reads TGTGCCAGCACCCAAGCGACTAGCGGGAGCACAGATACGCAGTATTTT. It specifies CASTQATSGSTDTQYF.

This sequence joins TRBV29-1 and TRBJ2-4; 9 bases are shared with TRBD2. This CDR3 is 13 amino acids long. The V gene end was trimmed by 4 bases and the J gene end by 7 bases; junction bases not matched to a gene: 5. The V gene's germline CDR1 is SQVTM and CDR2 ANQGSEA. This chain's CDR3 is CSVALAGVNIQYF. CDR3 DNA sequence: TGCAGCGTTGCCTTAGCGGGAGTGAACATTCAGTACTTC.

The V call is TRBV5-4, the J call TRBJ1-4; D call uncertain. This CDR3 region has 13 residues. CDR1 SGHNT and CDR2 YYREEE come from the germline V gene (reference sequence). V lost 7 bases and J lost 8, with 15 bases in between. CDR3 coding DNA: TGTGCCAGCCATGGGGAGGGAGGAGAAAAACTGTTTTTT. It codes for CASHGEGGEKLFF.

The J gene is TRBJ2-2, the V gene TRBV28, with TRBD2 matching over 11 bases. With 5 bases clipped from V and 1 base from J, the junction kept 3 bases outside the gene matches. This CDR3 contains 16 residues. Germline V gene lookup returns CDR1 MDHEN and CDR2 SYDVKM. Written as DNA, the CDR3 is TGTGCCAGCAGTCCAACTAGCGGGGGGAACACCGGGGAGCTGTTTTTT. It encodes CASSPTSGGNTGELFF.

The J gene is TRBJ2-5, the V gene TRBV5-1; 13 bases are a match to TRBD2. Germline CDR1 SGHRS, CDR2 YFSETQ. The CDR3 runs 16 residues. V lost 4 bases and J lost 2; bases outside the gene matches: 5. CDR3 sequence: CASSGGTSGKQETQYF. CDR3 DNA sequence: TGCGCCAGCAGCGGGGGGACTAGCGGGAAACAAGAGACCCAGTACTTC.

CDR3 residues: CASSYGQGHGYTF. CDR3 coding DNA: TGTGCCAGCAGCTATGGACAGGGTCATGGCTACACCTTC. This rearrangement joins TRBV28 to TRBJ1-2, with 8 nucleotides matching TRBD1. In germline, CDR1 is MDHEN, CDR2 SYDVKM. J gave up 6 bases and V 6 bases, and 6 bases lay outside the gene matches. The CDR3 totals 13 residues.

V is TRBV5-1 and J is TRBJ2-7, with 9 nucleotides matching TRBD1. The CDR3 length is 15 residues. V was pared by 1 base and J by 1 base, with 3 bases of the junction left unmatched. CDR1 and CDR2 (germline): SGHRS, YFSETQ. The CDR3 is CASSLQGQGSYEQYF. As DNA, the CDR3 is TGCGCCAGCAGCTTGCAGGGACAGGGTTCCTACGAGCAGTACTTC.

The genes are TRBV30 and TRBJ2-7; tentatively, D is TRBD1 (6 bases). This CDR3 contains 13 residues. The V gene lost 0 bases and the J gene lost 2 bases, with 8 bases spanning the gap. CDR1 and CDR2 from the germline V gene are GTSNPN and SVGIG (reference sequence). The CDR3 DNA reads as TGTGCCTGGAGTGTAGGGACACCCTACGAGCAGTACTTC. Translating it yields CAWSVGTPYEQYF.